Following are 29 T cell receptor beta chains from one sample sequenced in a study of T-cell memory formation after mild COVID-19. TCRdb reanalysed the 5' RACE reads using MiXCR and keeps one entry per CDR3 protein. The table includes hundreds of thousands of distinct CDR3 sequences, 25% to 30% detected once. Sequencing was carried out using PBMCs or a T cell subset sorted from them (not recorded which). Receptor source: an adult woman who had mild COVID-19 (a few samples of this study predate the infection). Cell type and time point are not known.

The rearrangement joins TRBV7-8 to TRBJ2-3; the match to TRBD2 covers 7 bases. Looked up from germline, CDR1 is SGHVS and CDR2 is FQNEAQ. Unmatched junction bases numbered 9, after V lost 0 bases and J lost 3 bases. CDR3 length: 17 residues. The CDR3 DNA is TGTGCCAGCAGCTTAGCTGGGACTACCTCTGAGACAGATACGCAGTATTTT. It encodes CASSLAGTTSETDTQYF.

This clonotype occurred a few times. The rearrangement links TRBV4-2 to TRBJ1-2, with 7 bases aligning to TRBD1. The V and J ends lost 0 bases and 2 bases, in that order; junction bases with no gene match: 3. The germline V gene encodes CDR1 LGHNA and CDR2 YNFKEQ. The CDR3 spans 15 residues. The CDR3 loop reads CASSQEQGPNYGYTF. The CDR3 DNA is TGTGCCAGCAGCCAAGAACAGGGGCCCAACTATGGCTACACCTTC.

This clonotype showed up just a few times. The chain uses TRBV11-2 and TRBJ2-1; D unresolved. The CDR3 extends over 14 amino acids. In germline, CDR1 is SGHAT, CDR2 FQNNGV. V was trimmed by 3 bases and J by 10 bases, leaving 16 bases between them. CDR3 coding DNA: TGTGCCAGCAGCTTTATAAATCCCGAACAAGAGCAGTTCTTC. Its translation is CASSFINPEQEQFF.

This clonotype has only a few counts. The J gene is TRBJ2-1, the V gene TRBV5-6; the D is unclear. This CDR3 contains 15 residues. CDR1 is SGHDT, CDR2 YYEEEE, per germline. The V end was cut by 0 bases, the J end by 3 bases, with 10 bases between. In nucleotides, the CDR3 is TGTGCCAGCAGCTTGGACGGAGCTAGCTACAATGAGCAGTTCTTC. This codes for CASSLDGASYNEQFF.

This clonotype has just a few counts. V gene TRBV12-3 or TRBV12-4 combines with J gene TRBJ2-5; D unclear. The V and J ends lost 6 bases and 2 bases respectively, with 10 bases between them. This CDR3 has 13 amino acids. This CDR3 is CASRPSGQETQYF. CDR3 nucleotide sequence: TGTGCCAGCAGGCCTTCTGGACAAGAGACCCAGTACTTC.

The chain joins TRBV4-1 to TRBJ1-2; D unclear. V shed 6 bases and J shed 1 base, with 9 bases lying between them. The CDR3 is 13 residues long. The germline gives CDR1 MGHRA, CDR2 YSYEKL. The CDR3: CASSPEYNYGYTF. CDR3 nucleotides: TGCGCCAGCAGTCCAGAGTATAACTATGGCTACACCTTC.

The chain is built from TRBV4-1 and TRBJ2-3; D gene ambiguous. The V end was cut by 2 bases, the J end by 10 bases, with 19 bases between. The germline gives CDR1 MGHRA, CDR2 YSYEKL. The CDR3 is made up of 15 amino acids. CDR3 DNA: TGCGCCAGCAGCCAACGTCCATACTACCCAGAACCGCAGTATTTT. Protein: CASSQRPYYPEPQYF.

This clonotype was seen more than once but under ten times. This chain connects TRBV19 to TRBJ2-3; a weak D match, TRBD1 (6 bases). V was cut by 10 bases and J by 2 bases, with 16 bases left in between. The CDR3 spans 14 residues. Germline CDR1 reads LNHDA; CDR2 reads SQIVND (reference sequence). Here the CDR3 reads CATRGHQLTDTQYF. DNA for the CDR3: TGTGCCACCAGGGGACATCAACTCACAGATACGCAGTATTTT.

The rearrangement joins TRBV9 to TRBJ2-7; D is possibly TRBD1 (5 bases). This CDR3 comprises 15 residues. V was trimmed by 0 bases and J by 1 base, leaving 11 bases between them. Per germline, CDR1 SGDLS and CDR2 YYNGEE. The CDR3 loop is CASSVGGSRSYEQYF. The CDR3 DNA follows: TGTGCCAGCAGCGTAGGGGGCTCGAGGTCCTACGAGCAGTACTTC.

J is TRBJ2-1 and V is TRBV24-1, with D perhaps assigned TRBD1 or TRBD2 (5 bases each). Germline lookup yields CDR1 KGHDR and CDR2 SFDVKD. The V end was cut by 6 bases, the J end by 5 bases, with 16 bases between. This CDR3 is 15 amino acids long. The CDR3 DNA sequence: TGTGCCACCAGTCAGGGCCGGGGAGTCAACAATGAGCAGTTCTTC. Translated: CATSQGRGVNNEQFF.

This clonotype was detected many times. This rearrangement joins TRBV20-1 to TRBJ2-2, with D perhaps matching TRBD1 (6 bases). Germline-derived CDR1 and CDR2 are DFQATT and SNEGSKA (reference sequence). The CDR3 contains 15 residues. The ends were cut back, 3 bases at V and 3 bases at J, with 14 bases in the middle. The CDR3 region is CSASPGQWDTGELFF. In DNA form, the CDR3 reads TGCAGTGCTAGCCCGGGACAATGGGACACCGGGGAGCTGTTTTTT.

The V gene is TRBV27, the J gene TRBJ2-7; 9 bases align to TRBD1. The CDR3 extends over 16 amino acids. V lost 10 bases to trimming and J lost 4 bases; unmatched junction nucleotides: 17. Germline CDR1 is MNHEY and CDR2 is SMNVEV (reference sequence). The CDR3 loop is CATWPALQGALYEQYF. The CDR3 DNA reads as TGTGCCACTTGGCCCGCTCTACAGGGGGCTCTATACGAGCAGTACTTC.

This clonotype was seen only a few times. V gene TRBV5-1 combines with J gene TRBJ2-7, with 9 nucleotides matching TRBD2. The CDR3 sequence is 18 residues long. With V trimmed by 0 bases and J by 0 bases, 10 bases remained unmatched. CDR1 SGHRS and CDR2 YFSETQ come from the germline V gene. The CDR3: CASSLGGLAGSSSYEQYF. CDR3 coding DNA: TGCGCCAGCAGCTTGGGCGGGCTAGCGGGATCCAGCTCCTACGAGCAGTACTTC.

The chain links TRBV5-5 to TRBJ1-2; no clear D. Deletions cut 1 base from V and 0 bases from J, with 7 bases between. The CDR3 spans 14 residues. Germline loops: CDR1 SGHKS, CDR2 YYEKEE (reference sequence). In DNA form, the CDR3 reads TGTGCCAGCAGCTTGTTCCGGGCTAACTATGGCTACACCTTC. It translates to CASSLFRANYGYTF.

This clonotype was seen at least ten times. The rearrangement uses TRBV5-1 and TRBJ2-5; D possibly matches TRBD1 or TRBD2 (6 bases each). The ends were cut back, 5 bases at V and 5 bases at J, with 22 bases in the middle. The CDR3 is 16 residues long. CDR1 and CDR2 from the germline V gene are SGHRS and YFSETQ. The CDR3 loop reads CASSRGSGAFRETQYF. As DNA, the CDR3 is TGCGCCAGCAGTCGGGGGTCAGGGGCGTTTCGGGAGACCCAGTACTTC.

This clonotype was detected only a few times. The CDR3 DNA reads as TGCAGTGCTAGACGGGGACAGGGTTTAGCTGAAGCTTTCTTT. It translates to CSARRGQGLAEAFF. The V and J genes are TRBV20-1 and TRBJ1-1; 9 bases are shared with TRBD1. The CDR3 loop spans 14 amino acids. The V gene end was trimmed by 2 bases and the J gene end by 6 bases; junction bases not matched to a gene: 7. CDR1 and CDR2 (germline): DFQATT, SNEGSKA (reference sequence).

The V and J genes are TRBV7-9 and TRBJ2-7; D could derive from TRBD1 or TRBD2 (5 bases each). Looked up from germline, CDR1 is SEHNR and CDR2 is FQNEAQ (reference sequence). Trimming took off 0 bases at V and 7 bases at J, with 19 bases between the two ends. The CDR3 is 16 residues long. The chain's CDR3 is CASSLALGVSALEQYF. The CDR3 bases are TGTGCCAGCAGCTTAGCGCTGGGGGTTTCTGCTTTAGAGCAGTACTTC.

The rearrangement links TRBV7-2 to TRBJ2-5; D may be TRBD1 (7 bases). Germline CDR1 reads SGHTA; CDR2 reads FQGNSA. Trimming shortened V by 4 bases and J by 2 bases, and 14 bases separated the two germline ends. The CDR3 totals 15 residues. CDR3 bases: TGTGCCAGCAGCTGGGTCCAGGGGGGTCAAGAGACCCAGTACTTC. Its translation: CASSWVQGGQETQYF.

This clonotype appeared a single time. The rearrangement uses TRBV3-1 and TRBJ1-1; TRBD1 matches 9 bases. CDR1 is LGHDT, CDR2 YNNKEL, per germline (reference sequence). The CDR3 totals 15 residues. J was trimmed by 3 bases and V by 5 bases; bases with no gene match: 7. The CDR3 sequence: CASSARQGGYTEAFF. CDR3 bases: TGTGCCAGCAGCGCCCGACAGGGGGGGTACACTGAAGCTTTCTTT.

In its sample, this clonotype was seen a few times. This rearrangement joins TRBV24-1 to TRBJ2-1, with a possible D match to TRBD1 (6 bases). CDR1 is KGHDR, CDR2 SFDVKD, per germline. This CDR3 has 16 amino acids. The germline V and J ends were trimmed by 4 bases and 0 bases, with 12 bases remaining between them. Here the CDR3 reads CATSDKGTRSYNEQFF. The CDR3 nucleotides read TGTGCCACCAGTGACAAGGGGACACGCTCCTACAATGAGCAGTTCTTC.

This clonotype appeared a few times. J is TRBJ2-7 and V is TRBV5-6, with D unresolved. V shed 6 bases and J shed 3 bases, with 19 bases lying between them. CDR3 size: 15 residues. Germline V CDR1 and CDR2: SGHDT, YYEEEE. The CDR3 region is CASTPLKTRIYEQYF. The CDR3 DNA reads TGTGCCAGCACCCCCCTCAAGACACGGATCTACGAGCAGTACTTC.

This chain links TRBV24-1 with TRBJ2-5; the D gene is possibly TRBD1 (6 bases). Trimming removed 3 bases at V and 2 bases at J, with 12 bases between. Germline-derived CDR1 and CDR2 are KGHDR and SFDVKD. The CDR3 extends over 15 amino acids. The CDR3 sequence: CATSDPGTPQETQYF. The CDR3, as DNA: TGTGCCACCAGTGATCCCGGGACACCTCAAGAGACCCAGTACTTC.

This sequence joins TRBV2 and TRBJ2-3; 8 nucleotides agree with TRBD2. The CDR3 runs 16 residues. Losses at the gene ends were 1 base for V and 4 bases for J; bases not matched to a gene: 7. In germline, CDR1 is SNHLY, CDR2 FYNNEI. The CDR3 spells CASSEVAEAGADTQYF. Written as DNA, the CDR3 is TGTGCCAGCAGTGAAGTAGCGGAAGCGGGAGCAGATACGCAGTATTTT. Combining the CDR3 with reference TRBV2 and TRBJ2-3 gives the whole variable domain EPEVTQTPSHQVTQMGQEVILRCVPISNHLYFYWYRQILGQKVEFLVSFYNNEISEKSEIFDDQFSVERPDGSNFTLKIRSTKLEDSAMYFCASSEVAEAGADTQYFGPGTRLTVL.

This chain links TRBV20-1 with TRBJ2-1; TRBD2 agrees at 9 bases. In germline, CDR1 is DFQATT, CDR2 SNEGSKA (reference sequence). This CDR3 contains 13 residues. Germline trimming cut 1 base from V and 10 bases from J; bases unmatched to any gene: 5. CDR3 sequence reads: CSARGLGLAEQFF. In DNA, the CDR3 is TGCAGTGCTAGAGGTCTCGGACTAGCGGAGCAGTTCTTC.

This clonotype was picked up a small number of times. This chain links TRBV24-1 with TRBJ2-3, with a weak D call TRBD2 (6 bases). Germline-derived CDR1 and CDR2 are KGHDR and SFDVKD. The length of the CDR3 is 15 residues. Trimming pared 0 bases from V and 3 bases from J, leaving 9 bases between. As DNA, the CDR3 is TGTGCCACCAGTGATTTGGTGGAGGGAACAGATACGCAGTATTTT. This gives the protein CATSDLVEGTDTQYF.

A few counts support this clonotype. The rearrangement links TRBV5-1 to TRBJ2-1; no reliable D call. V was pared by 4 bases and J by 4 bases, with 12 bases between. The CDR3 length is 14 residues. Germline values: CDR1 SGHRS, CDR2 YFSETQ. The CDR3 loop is CASSPEWRYNEQFF. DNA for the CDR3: TGCGCCAGCAGCCCTGAATGGCGGTACAATGAGCAGTTCTTC.

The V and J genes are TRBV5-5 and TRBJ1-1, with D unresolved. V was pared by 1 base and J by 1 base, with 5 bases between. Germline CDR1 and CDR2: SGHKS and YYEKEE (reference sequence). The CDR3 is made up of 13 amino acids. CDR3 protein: CASSLYENTEAFF. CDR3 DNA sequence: TGTGCCAGCAGCTTGTATGAGAACACTGAAGCTTTCTTT.

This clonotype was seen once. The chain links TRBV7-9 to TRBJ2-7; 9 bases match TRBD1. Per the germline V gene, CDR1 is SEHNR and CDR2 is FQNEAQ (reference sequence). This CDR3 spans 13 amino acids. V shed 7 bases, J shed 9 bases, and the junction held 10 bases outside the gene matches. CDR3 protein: CASTRTGVLGQYF. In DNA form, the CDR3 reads TGTGCCAGCACCCGGACAGGGGTACTAGGGCAGTACTTC.

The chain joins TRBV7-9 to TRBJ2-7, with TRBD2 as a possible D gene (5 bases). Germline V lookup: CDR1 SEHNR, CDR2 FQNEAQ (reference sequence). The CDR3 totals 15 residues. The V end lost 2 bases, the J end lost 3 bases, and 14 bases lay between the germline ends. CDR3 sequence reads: CASSLQAAAYYEQYF. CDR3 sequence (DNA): TGTGCCAGCAGCTTACAGGCAGCGGCCTACTACGAGCAGTACTTC.